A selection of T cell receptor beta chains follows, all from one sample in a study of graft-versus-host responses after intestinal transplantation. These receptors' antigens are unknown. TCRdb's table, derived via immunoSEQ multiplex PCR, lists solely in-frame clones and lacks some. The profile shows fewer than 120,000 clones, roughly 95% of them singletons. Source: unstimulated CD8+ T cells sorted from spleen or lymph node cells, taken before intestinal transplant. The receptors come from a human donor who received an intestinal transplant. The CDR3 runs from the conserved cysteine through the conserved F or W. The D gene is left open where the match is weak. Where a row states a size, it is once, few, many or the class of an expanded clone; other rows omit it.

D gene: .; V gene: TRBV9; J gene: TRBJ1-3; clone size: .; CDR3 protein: CASSVSGSSGNTIYF; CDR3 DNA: TGTGCCAGCAGCGTCTCAGGGTCCTCTGGAAACACCATATATTTT
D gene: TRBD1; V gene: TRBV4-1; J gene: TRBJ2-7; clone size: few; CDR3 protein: CASSQEDRVYEQYF; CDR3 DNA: TGCGCCAGCAGCCAAGAGGACAGGGTGTACGAGCAGTACTTC
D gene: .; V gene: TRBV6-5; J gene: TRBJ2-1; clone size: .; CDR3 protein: CASTVDPSSYNEQFF; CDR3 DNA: TGTGCCAGCACGGTAGATCCAAGCTCCTACAATGAGCAGTTCTTC
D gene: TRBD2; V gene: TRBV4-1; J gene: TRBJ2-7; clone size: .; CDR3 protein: CASSQGGGLNPYEQYF; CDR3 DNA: TGCGCCAGCAGCCAAGGGGGGGGACTGAACCCCTACGAGCAGTACTTC
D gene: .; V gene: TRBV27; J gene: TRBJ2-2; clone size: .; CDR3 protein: CASSLHIGQTTGELFF; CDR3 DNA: TGTGCCAGCAGTCTCCACATCGGACAGACCACCGGGGAGCTGTTTTTT
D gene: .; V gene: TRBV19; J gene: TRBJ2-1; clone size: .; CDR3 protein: CASSHRTDHNEQFF; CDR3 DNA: TGTGCCAGTAGTCATAGAACCGACCACAATGAGCAGTTCTTC
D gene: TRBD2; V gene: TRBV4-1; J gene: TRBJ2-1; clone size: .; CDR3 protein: CASSQDEGASGYNEQFF; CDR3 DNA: TGCGCCAGCAGCCAAGATGAAGGGGCTAGCGGCTACAATGAGCAGTTCTTC
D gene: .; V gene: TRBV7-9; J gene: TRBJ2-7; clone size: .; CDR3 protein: CASSPKAVYEQYF; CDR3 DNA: TGTGCCAGCAGCCCCAAGGCGGTTTACGAGCAGTACTTC
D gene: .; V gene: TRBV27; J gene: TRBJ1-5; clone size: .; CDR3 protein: CASRQGGQPQHF; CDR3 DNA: TGTGCCAGCAGACAGGGTGGGCAGCCCCAGCATTTT
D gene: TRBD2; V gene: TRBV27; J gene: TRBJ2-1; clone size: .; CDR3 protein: CASRGRLAGVAEQFF; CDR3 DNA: TGTGCCAGCAGAGGGCGACTAGCGGGAGTCGCTGAGCAGTTCTTC
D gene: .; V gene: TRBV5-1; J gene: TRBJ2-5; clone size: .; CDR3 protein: CASYPGPSQETQYF; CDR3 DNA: TGCGCCAGCTATCCGGGACCGTCTCAAGAGACCCAGTACTTC
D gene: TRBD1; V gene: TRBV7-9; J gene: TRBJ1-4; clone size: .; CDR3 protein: CASSPRTGVGTNEKLFF; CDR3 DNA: TGTGCCAGCAGCCCCCGGACAGGGGTGGGAACTAATGAAAAACTGTTTTTT
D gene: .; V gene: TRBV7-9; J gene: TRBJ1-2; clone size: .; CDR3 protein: CASSAQDYGYTF; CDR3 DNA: TGTGCCAGCAGCGCACAGGACTATGGCTACACCTTC
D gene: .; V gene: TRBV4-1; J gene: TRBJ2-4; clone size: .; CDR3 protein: CASSQDGGGTWRNIQYF; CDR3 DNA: TGCGCCAGCAGCCAAGATGGAGGCGGGACGTGGAGAAACATTCAGTACTTC
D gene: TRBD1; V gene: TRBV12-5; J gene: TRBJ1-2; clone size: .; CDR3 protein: CASGPGDRAGYTF; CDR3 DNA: TGTGCTAGTGGTCCCGGGGACAGGGCTGGCTACACCTTC
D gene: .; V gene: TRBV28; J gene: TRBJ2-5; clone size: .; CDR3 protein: CASRGLPSFSQETQYF; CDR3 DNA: TGTGCCAGCAGGGGGCTACCCTCTTTCTCCCAAGAGACCCAGTACTTC
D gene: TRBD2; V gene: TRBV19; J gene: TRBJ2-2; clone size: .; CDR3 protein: CASSELAGFNTGELFF; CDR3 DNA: TGTGCCAGTAGTGAACTAGCGGGCTTTAACACCGGGGAGCTGTTTTTT
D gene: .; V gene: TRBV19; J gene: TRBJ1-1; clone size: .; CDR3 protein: CASTRLQNTEAFF; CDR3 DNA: TGTGCCAGTACTCGACTCCAGAACACTGAAGCTTTCTTT
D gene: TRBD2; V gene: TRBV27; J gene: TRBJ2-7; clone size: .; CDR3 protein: CASSLSRLASHYEQYF; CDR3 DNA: TGTGCCAGCAGTTTATCGCGACTAGCATCGCACTACGAGCAGTACTTC
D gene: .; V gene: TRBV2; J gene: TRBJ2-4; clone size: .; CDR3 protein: CASSETEVAKNIQYF; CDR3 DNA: TGTGCCAGCAGTGAGACAGAGGTCGCGAAGAACATTCAGTACTTC
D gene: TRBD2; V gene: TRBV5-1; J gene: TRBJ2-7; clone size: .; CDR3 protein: CASSLTSGNYYEQYF; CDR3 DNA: TGCGCCAGCAGCTTAACTAGCGGGAATTACTACGAGCAGTACTTC
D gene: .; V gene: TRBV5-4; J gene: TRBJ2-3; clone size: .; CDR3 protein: CASSLKLVVPDTQYF; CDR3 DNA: TGTGCCAGCAGCTTGAAATTGGTAGTCCCAGATACGCAGTATTTT
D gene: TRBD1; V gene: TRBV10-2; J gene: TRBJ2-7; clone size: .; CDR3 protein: CASGQGEIYEQYF; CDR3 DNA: TGCGCCAGCGGACAGGGGGAAATCTACGAGCAGTACTTC
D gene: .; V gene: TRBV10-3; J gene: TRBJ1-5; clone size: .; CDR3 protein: CAISEGATSNQPQHF; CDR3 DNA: TGTGCCATCAGTGAGGGGGCGACGAGCAATCAGCCCCAGCATTTT
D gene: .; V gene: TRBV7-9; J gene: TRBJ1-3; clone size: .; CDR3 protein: CASSLPWGSNSGNTIYF; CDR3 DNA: TGTGCCAGCAGCTTACCCTGGGGAAGTAACTCTGGAAACACCATATATTTT
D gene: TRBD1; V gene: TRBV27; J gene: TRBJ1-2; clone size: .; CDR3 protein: CASSPGDRAVEGYTF; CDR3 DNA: TGTGCCAGCAGCCCAGGGGACAGGGCGGTGGAGGGCTACACCTTC
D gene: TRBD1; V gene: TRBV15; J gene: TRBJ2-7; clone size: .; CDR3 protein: CATSREPGQAYEQYF; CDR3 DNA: TGTGCCACCAGCAGGGAACCGGGACAGGCCTACGAGCAGTACTTC
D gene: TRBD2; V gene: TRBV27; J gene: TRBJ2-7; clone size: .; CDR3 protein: CASSLAGGSEQYF; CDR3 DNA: TGTGCCAGTTCCTTAGCGGGAGGATCCGAGCAGTACTTC
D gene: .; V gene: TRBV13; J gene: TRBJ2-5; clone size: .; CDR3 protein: CASSSGEAETQYF; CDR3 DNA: TGTGCCAGCAGCTCAGGGGAAGCTGAGACCCAGTACTTC
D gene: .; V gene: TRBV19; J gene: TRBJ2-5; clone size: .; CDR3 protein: CASSPDGYQETQYF; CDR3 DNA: TGTGCCAGTAGTCCGGACGGATACCAAGAGACCCAGTACTTC
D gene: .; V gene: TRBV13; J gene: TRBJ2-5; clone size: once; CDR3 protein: CASSLGETRGLKETQYF; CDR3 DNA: TGTGCCAGCAGCTTAGGGGAGACTAGAGGGTTGAAAGAGACCCAGTACTTC
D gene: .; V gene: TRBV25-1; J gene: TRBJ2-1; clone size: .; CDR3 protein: CASSQTDSPPNEQFF; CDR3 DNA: TGTGCCAGCAGTCAGACAGATAGCCCCCCCAATGAGCAGTTCTTC
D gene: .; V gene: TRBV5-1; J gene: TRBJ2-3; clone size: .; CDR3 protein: CASSPDLGDTQYF; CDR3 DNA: TGCGCCAGCAGTCCGGATCTGGGAGATACGCAGTATTTT
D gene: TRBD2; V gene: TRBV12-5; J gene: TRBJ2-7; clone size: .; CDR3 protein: CASGLTSGSGGEQYF; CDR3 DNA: TGTGCTAGTGGTTTGACTAGCGGGAGTGGAGGGGAGCAGTACTTC
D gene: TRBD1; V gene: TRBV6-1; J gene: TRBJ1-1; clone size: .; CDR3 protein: CAGTPPGGRNTEAFF; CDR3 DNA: TGTGCCGGCACCCCGCCAGGGGGCAGGAACACTGAAGCTTTCTTT
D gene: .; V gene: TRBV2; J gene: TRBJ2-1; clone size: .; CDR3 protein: CASSEAGVEVDRQFF; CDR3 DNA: TGTGCCAGCAGTGAAGCTGGGGTTGAGGTGGATAGGCAGTTCTTC
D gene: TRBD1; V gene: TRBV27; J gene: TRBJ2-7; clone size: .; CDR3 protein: CASSLSGTASYEQYF; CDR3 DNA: TGTGCCAGCAGTTTATCCGGGACAGCCTCCTACGAGCAGTACTTC
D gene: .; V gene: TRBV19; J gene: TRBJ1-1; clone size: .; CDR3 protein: CASSPSSGSLRAEAFF; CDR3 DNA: TGTGCCAGTAGTCCCAGCTCAGGGTCGTTACGCGCTGAAGCTTTCTTT
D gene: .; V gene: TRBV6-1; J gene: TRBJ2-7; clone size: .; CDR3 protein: CASEASEVEQYF; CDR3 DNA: TGTGCCAGCGAGGCTAGTGAGGTCGAGCAGTACTTC
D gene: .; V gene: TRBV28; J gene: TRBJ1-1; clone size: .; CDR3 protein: CASPRPAGPNTEAFF; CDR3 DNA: TGTGCCAGCCCCAGGCCCGCGGGACCGAACACTGAAGCTTTCTTT
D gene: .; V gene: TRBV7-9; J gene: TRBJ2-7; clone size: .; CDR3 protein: CASSPHPILDYEQYF; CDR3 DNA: TGTGCCAGCAGCCCCCACCCGATTCTAGACTACGAGCAGTACTTC
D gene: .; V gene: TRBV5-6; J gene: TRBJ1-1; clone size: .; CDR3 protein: CASSLGHTNTEAFF; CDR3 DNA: TGTGCCAGCAGCCTTGGACACACGAACACTGAAGCTTTCTTT
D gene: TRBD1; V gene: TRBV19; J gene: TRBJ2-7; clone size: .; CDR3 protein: CASSMGQGLSSYEQYF; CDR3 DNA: TGTGCCAGTAGTATGGGACAGGGATTAAGCTCCTACGAGCAGTACTTC
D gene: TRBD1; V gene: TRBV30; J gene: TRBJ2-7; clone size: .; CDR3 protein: CAWSKTGHDEQYF; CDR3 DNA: TGTGCCTGGAGTAAGACAGGGCACGACGAGCAGTACTTC
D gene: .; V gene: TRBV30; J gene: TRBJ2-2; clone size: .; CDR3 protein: CAWSMDTGELFF; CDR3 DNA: TGTGCCTGGAGTATGGACACCGGGGAGCTGTTTTTT
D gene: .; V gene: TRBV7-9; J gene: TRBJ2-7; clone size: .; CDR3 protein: CASSLGTPGDRRNEQYF; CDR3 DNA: TGTGCCAGCAGCTTAGGTACCCCGGGGGACCGCCGAAACGAGCAGTACTTC
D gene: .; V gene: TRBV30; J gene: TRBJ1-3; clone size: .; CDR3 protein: CAWISDSSGNTIYF; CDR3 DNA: TGTGCCTGGATTTCGGACAGCTCTGGAAACACCATATATTTT
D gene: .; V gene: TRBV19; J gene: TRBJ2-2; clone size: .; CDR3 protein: CASSIFSLVGTDNTGELFF; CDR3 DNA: TGTGCCAGTAGTATTTTTTCCTTGGTAGGGACGGATAACACCGGGGAGCTGTTTTTT
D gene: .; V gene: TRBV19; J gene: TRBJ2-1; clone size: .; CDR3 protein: CASSSGGSYNEQFF; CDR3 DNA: TGTGCCAGTAGTAGTGGGGGCTCCTACAATGAGCAGTTCTTC